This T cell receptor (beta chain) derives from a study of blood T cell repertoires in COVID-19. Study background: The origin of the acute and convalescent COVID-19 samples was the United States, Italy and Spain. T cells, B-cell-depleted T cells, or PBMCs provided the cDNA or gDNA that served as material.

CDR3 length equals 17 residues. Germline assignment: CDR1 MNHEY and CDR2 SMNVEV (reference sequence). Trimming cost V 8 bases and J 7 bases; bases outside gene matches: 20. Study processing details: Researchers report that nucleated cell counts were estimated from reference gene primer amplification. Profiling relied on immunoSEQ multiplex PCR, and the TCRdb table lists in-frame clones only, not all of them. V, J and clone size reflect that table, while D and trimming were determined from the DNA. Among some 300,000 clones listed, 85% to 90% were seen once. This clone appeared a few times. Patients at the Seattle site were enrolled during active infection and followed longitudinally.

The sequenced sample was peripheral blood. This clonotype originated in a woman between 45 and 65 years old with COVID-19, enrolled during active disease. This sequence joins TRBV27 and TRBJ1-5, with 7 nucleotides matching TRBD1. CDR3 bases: TGTGCCAGCGGCCGAGAAACAATCAGGGGGACTTACCAGCCCCAGCATTTT. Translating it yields CASGRETIRGTYQPQHF.